Listed here are 12 T cell receptor beta chains from one sample, sequenced in a study of T cells after posttransplantation cyclophosphamide. The protocol was immunoSEQ multiplex PCR, while the TCRdb copy is restricted to in-frame clones and leaves out a portion. The sample consists of some 61,000 clones, around 95% of them appearing once. The sequencing input was PBMCs. These receptors were collected from a woman aged 25-40 years in good health and a related stem cell transplant donor.

This clone was picked up one time. The chain couples TRBV9 to TRBJ1-3, with 9 bases aligning to TRBD1. V gave up 4 bases and J gave up 0 bases; unmatched junction bases: 8. Germline V gene data show CDR1 as SGDLS and CDR2 as YYNGEE. There are 17 residues in the CDR3. CDR3 in DNA: TGTGCCAGCAGCCCGGGGACAGGGAGCGGCTCTGGAAACACCATATATTTT. Its protein is CASSPGTGSGSGNTIYF.

The rearrangement links TRBV6-1 to TRBJ1-5, with D hard to call. There are 17 residues in the CDR3. Germline-derived CDR1 and CDR2 are MNHNS and SASEGT. Trimming pared 0 bases from V and 6 bases from J, leaving 18 bases between. The CDR3 reads CASSEAAGLDVRQPQHF. The DNA of the CDR3 is TGTGCCAGCAGTGAAGCTGCCGGACTCGATGTACGTCAGCCCCAGCATTTT.

This chain links TRBV4-2 with TRBJ1-5, with D hard to call. Germline V gene data show CDR1 as LGHNA and CDR2 as YNFKEQ. Trimming cost V 0 bases and J 1 base, with 7 bases left between them. This CDR3 has 15 amino acids. CDR3 DNA sequence: TGTGCCAGCAGCCAAGACGGAAGCAGCAATCAGCCCCAGCATTTT. Translation gives CASSQDGSSNQPQHF.

The chain links TRBV4-1 to TRBJ2-3; the match to TRBD2 covers 7 bases. Germline V gene sequence: CDR1 MGHRA, CDR2 YSYEKL. Trimming removed 7 bases from V and 0 bases from J; junction bases left unmatched: 13. The CDR3 runs 17 residues. CDR3 sequence: CASMSSGAYISTDTQYF. The CDR3 DNA follows: TGCGCCAGCATGTCCAGCGGGGCGTATATTAGCACAGATACGCAGTATTTT.

The chain couples TRBV18 to TRBJ1-5; D unresolved. Germline V gene lookup returns CDR1 KGHSH and CDR2 LQKENI. CDR3 length: 16 residues. Trimming removed 1 base at V and 4 bases at J, with 14 bases between. As DNA, the CDR3 is TGTGCCAGCTCACCACGGAGTACGGGAGAAAATCAGCCCCAGCATTTT. This sequence encodes CASSPRSTGENQPQHF.

The chain has TRBV7-7 and TRBJ2-1; the match to TRBD1 covers 9 bases. After removal of 5 bases from V and 7 bases from J, the junction contained 6 bases not matched to a gene. The CDR3 runs to 14 residues. CDR1 and CDR2 (germline): SSHAT, FNYEAQ (reference sequence). The CDR3 DNA reads TGTGCCAGCAGCCTATCTGGACAGGGGAATGAGCAGTTCTTC. It specifies CASSLSGQGNEQFF.

As regards this clone: This CDR3 is also generated by other DNA sequences in the sample. V is TRBV18 and J is TRBJ1-5; no definite D call. The germline V gene encodes CDR1 KGHSH and CDR2 LQKENI. V was shortened by 2 bases and J by 5 bases, with 7 bases between the two germline ends. This CDR3 contains 13 residues. The CDR3 DNA is TGTGCCAGCTCACCAGGAGGTGATCAGCCCCAGCATTTT. This translates into CASSPGGDQPQHF.

V is TRBV7-2 and J is TRBJ2-3; 9 bases map to TRBD2. CDR1 and CDR2 (germline): SGHTA, FQGNSA. The ends lost 2 bases at V and 0 bases at J; junction bases unmatched: 9. The CDR3 consists of 18 residues. The CDR3 is CASSLLGTSSLSTDTQYF. The CDR3 DNA is TGTGCCAGCAGCTTATTAGGGACTAGCAGCCTTAGCACAGATACGCAGTATTTT.

The rearrangement uses TRBV28 and TRBJ1-5, with TRBD1 identical over 9 bases. V gave up 2 bases and J gave up 8 bases; unmatched junction bases: 7. Germline-derived CDR1 and CDR2 are MDHEN and SYDVKM. This CDR3 contains 15 residues. Here the CDR3 reads CASSLVGTGSEPQHF. The CDR3 DNA sequence: TGTGCCAGCAGTTTAGTCGGGACAGGGTCTGAGCCCCAGCATTTT. Together with reference TRBV28 and TRBJ1-5, the CDR3 gives the full variable domain: DVKVTQSSRYLVKRTGEKVFLECVQDMDHENMFWYRQDPGLGLRLIYFSYDVKMKEKGDIPEGYSVSREKKERFSLILESASTNQTSMYLCASSLVGTGSEPQHFGDGTRLSIL.

The genes are TRBV5-1 and TRBJ1-6; D uncertain. Germline V gives CDR1 SGHRS, CDR2 YFSETQ. Trimming removed 0 bases at V and 8 bases at J, with 12 bases between. This CDR3 is built from 15 residues. As DNA, the CDR3 is TGCGCCAGCAGCTTGGGACCGGGGATCGATTCACCCCTCCACTTT. This gives the protein CASSLGPGIDSPLHF.

The chain recombines TRBV9 with TRBJ2-3, with TRBD2 matching 7 bases. Per the germline V gene, CDR1 is SGDLS and CDR2 is YYNGEE. This CDR3 has 15 residues. Trimming took 0 bases from V and 5 from J; bases not matched to a gene: 6. DNA of the CDR3: TGTGCCAGCAGCGTAGGGTGGGGGGGATTAGATACGCAGTATTTT. It codes for CASSVGWGGLDTQYF.

The chain carries TRBV4-3 and TRBJ1-1, with 10 bases aligning to TRBD1. The germline V gene encodes CDR1 LGHNA and CDR2 YSLEER. The CDR3 has 15 residues. J was trimmed by 7 bases and V by 3 bases; bases with no gene match: 8. The CDR3 bases are TGCGCCAGCAGCCACCCGACAGGGGGCGTCAGTGAAGCTTTCTTT. It specifies CASSHPTGGVSEAFF.